The clone carrying this TCR beta chain was seen only once. The antigen remains unidentified. This record belongs to a study of OX40 agonist ivuxolimab in advanced cancers. The wider study: Ivuxolimab, which is an agonistic anti-OX40 (CD134) antibody, was administered to the patients. Study results and caveats: Within 6 weeks, CD4+ and CD8+ blood T cells expanded clonally at 0.1 to 3.0 mg/kg.

CDR1 and CDR2 (germline): MGHRA, YSYEKL. The CDR3 has 15 residues. The V and J ends lost 5 bases and 4 bases respectively, with 18 bases between them. Some clones are missing from TCRdb's copy, which holds only in-frame ones; the method was immunoSEQ multiplex PCR. The repertoire has 65,000 or so clones, more than 80% of them found once; the top ten carry roughly 2%. This receptor was obtained from an adult with an advanced solid tumor such as melanoma, head and neck, liver or kidney cancer. The sample in question was CD4+ or CD8+ T cells sorted from blood, obtained in a trial of the OX40 agonist ivuxolimab. The chain carries TRBV4-1 and TRBJ2-7; D possibly uses TRBD1 or TRBD2 (6 bases each). The CDR3 DNA follows: TGCGCCAGCAGCTTCCTGCCCGGGGGCCGTTACGAGCAGTACTTC. Encoded protein: CASSFLPGGRYEQYF.